What follows is one T cell receptor (beta chain) and its context. The clone's antigen remains unknown. No much larger clonotype is one base removed from it; base qualities were not supplied. Its CDR3 holds 14 amino acids, cysteine through phenylalanine. Only CDR3 DNA is held: 42 bases, read in frame from base 1. Per the germline V gene, SNHLY is the CDR1 and FYNNEI is the CDR2. Trimmed from V: 8 bases; trimmed from J: 4 bases; junction bases lacking a gene match: 10. The data were taken from a study of CD8+CD57+ T cells in acquired aplastic anemia (dated by TCRdb to the late 2010s). Regarding the research as a whole: A mean of roughly 2.9 ug of DNA, ranging from about 0.17 to 30 ug, was extracted from sorted CD4+ and CD8+ cells. For healthy donor samples, the average read count was roughly 9.9 million for CD4+ cells and roughly 12 million for CD8+ cells.

TCR beta VDJ combination and CDR3 sequence profiling used genomic DNA as the template. TCR repertoire sequencing was run on an Illumina HiSeq 2000. The original methods were these. TRBV/TRBJ rearrangement plots, CDR3 size and DJ length profiles, and Simpson's diversity index were used to assess repertoires. The most abundant DNA sequence in the deep sequencing data was taken as the immunodominant clone. CDR3 amino acid sequences were screened for sharing across subjects and compared with published repertoires and the VDJdb database. TCRdb reworked the public reads: Q25 trimming with fastp, MiXCR clone assembly, productive beta chains retained. Under each unique CDR3 protein, matching rows form one entry showing the most common genes and DNA. These V and J calls are TCRdb output, not the study's own analysis. The sample data list 120,000 or so distinct CDR3 sequences, and 48% of these were observed just once. The ten largest account for under 3% of the sample.

In the study, sorted CD4+ and CD8+ blood T cells from patients with severe aplastic anemia and from healthy subjects underwent deep sequencing of TCR repertoires. Ficoll-Paque density gradient centrifugation was used to isolate peripheral blood mononuclear cells. Before DNA was extracted, CD4+ and CD8+ T cells were sorted using either FACS or magnetic beads. Paper-wide results and their limitations: CD8+ Simpson's diversity did not differ significantly between patients and healthy controls (P=0.060). Twenty-nine CD8+ CDR3 sequences were found in both patients and controls but appeared to be highly expressed in patients and within the immunodominant clones of the patients.

The sequenced sample consisted of sorted CD4+, CD8+, or CD8+CD57+ T cells (not recorded which) from PBMCs. The sequence is built from TRBV2 and TRBJ1-2, with 7 central nucleotides matching TRBD1. The sequence was collected from a human donor in good health, serving as a control. The CDR3 protein sequence reads: CASHPGTDIYGYTF. The nucleotide sequence reads TGTGCCAGCCATCCCGGGACAGACATCTATGGCTACACCTTC.